This T cell receptor beta chain appears in the sequencing data of a study of CD8 T cells in ankylosing spondylitis. From the 5' RACE reads, TCRdb called clonotypes with MiXCR, one entry per CDR3 protein. The table shows 300,000 to 400,000 distinct CDR3 sequences, with 20% to 25% occurring only once. V lost 3 bases, J lost 11 bases, and 11 bases lay in between. CDR1 is DFQATT, CDR2 SNEGSKA, per germline (reference sequence). This CDR3 contains 11 residues. The chain links TRBV20-1 to TRBJ2-1, with D tentatively TRBD1 (5 bases). Input material: blood, either unsorted or a sorted T cell fraction (not recorded which). The source is a male donor with ankylosing spondylitis or in good health (not recorded which). CDR3 residues: CSASTGPKQFF. Here the CDR3 DNA reads TGCAGTGCTAGTACAGGACCTAAGCAGTTCTTC.